This T cell receptor beta chain derives from a study of regulatory T cells in long-lasting Graves disease. This clonotype appeared many times. The antigen is not known. J was trimmed by 4 bases and V by 0 bases; bases with no gene match: 7. There are 17 residues in the CDR3. Per germline, CDR1 MNHEY and CDR2 SMNVEV (reference sequence). Building of the TCR beta libraries involved iRepertoire HTBI primers and Arm-PCR of CDR3 regions. TCRdb processed the multiplex PCR reads anew with MiXCR; each CDR3 protein has one entry. The sample has over 300,000 distinct CDR3 sequences; about a sixth are singletons. Time point meaning: newly diagnosed GD, antithyroid drugs for less than 3 months. TCR sequences were obtained from RNA taken from PBMCs. Study observations and caveats: With persistent disease, TRBV28, TRBJ1-2 and TRBJ2-5 were the favored segments. Comparison showed that persistent patients shared more public clonotypes (roughly 2,700) than new patients (about 970).

Sequencing was performed on peripheral blood mononuclear cells (PBMCs), taken at new diagnosis, from a patient treated with antithyroid drugs. This rearrangement joins TRBV27 to TRBJ2-1; 9 nucleotides agree with TRBD1. This TCR derives from a female donor with Graves disease. CDR3 amino acids: CASSLSGQGNVYNEQFF. The CDR3 DNA sequence: TGTGCCAGCAGTTTATCGGGACAGGGTAACGTGTACAATGAGCAGTTCTTC.